This paragraph covers one TCR beta chain sequence. Original data processing: For nucleated cells, counts were estimated from reference gene primer amplification. TCRdb keeps only in-frame clones here, not all; method: immunoSEQ multiplex PCR. V and J calls and clone size are as listed in that table; D and trimming were resolved from the DNA. The sample contains roughly 250,000 clones, around 89% of which appear only once. The source of the sample is a study of blood T cell repertoires in COVID-19. Background on the study: There were acute and convalescent COVID-19 samples, and they came from the United States, Italy and Spain. The analysed material was cDNA or gDNA that came from T cells, B-cell-depleted T cells, or PBMCs.

CDR3 length: 14 residues. The V end lost 2 bases, the J end lost 0 bases, and 8 bases lay between the germline ends. CDR1 and CDR2 from the germline V gene are GTSNPN and SVGIG (reference sequence). The rearrangement uses TRBV30 and TRBJ1-3; D is perhaps TRBD1 (6 bases). Sequenced: peripheral blood. This TCR was sampled from a man younger than 40 with acute or convalescent COVID-19. The CDR3 DNA reads as TGTGCCTGGAGTACAGGGTACTCTGGAAACACCATATATTTT. Amino acids: CAWSTGYSGNTIYF.